One and the same sample provided the 31 T cell receptor beta chains below, sequenced in a study of regulatory T cells. These receptors are not linked to any known antigen. Primers: 52 TRBV forward and 13 TRBJ reverse. Sequenced by immunoSEQ multiplex PCR; TCRdb stores in-frame clones only, minus some. The sample yields about 30,000 clones, under 95% seen once. Overall study results and limits: Hydrophobic residues at CDR3 positions 6 and 7 were enriched in conventional CD4+ T cells of CD3G-deficient patients.

The sequencing input was conventional CD4+ T cells sorted from blood. Receptors originate from a person between 18 and 30 years old with CD3G deficiency.

The V gene is TRBV5-1, the J gene TRBJ2-6; the D is unclear. Trimming took off 0 bases at V and 0 bases at J, with 13 bases between the two ends. The CDR3 totals 18 residues. The germline V gene has CDR1 SGHRS and CDR2 YFSETQ. Here the CDR3 DNA reads TGCGCCAGCAGCTTGGCCGGGCAGTTTTCCTCTGGGGCCAACGTCCTGACTTTC. Protein sequence: CASSLAGQFSSGANVLTF.

In this sample, this clone turned up once. The rearrangement uses TRBV28 and TRBJ2-1, with 7 nucleotides matching TRBD2. The CDR3 contains 14 residues. Germline CDR1 MDHEN, CDR2 SYDVKM. Trimming removed 4 bases from V and 4 bases from J; junction bases left unmatched: 4. CDR3 nucleotide sequence: TGTGCCAGCAGTTGGGACGGGGGGTACAATGAGCAGTTCTTC. It yields the protein CASSWDGGYNEQFF.

The rearrangement links TRBV19 to TRBJ1-5, with D possibly being TRBD1 (5 bases). The CDR3 is made up of 15 amino acids. Germline CDR1 reads LNHDA; CDR2 reads SQIVND (reference sequence). The ends were cut back, 11 bases at V and 0 bases at J, with 17 bases in the middle. The CDR3 region has the DNA TGTGCCGGGAATCATGACAGATTTAGCAATCAGCCCCAGCATTTT. It specifies CAGNHDRFSNQPQHF.

The chain employs TRBV6-1 and TRBJ1-2; TRBD1 is a possible D gene (5 bases). Germline lookup yields CDR1 MNHNS and CDR2 SASEGT. Trimming took off 3 bases at V and 0 bases at J, with 11 bases between the two ends. The CDR3 is 15 residues long. DNA for the CDR3: TGTGCCAGCAGTGATCGAAGGACACCTAACTATGGCTACACCTTC. It codes for CASSDRRTPNYGYTF.

The rearrangement uses TRBV7-2 and TRBJ1-6, with 11 positions matching TRBD1. There are 14 residues in the CDR3. CDR1 SGHTA and CDR2 FQGNSA come from the germline V gene. After removal of 8 bases from V and 12 bases from J, the junction contained 9 bases not matched to a gene. CDR3 in DNA: TGTGCCAGCCTCGGGGGGACAGGGGGACAACCCCTCCACTTT. Amino acid sequence: CASLGGTGGQPLHF.

V is TRBV28 and J is TRBJ2-4, with unresolved D. V shed 3 bases and J shed 0 bases, with 12 bases lying between them. CDR3 length: 16 amino acids. Germline CDR1 MDHEN, CDR2 SYDVKM. The CDR3 is CASSFLSRLAKNIQYF. The CDR3 nucleotides read TGTGCCAGCAGTTTTCTTTCGCGACTAGCCAAAAACATTCAGTACTTC.

The CDR3 reads CASYSGSRASYEQYF. The CDR3 DNA is TGCGCCAGCTACTCGGGCTCTCGGGCCTCCTACGAGCAGTACTTC. The gene calls are TRBV5-1 and TRBJ2-7; D gene uncertain. Trimming removed 7 bases from V and 0 bases from J, with 17 bases in between. This CDR3 is built from 15 residues. The germline V gene has CDR1 SGHRS and CDR2 YFSETQ.

This chain links TRBV5-1 with TRBJ1-1; 8 nucleotides match TRBD1. From germline, CDR1 is SGHRS and CDR2 YFSETQ. J was trimmed by 0 bases and V by 0 bases; bases with no gene match: 4. CDR3 length: 16 residues. The CDR3 sequence: CASSLGTGLMNTEAFF. In DNA, the CDR3 is TGCGCCAGCAGCTTGGGGACAGGGCTCATGAACACTGAAGCTTTCTTT.

This chain uses TRBV7-9 with TRBJ2-1; D gene ambiguous. Trimming cost V 1 base and J 10 bases, with 11 bases left between them. Germline V CDR1 and CDR2: SEHNR, FQNEAQ (reference sequence). The CDR3 spans 13 residues. For the CDR3, the DNA is TGTGCCAGCAGCTTAGGAGGACGTCTCGAGCAGTTCTTC. Its protein is CASSLGGRLEQFF.

The V and J genes are TRBV7-6 and TRBJ2-5; D is possibly TRBD2 (5 bases). Trimming removed 5 bases at V and 4 bases at J, with 20 bases between. The CDR3 contains 16 residues. The germline V gene encodes CDR1 SGHVS and CDR2 FNYEAQ. The DNA of the CDR3 is TGTGCCAGCAGCCGCCCGCCGGGAAGTAGGAGAGAGACCCAGTACTTC. Encoded protein: CASSRPPGSRRETQYF.

The rearrangement uses TRBV18 and TRBJ2-5; TRBD2 matches 8 bases. The CDR3 totals 14 residues. Germline lookup yields CDR1 KGHSH and CDR2 LQKENI. V trimming: 2 bases; J trimming: 5 bases; junction bases outside the gene matches: 4. The CDR3, as DNA: TGTGCCAGCTCACCATCAGCGGGAGTGGAGACCCAGTACTTC. This codes for CASSPSAGVETQYF.

The chain is built from TRBV29-1 and TRBJ1-4, with D possibly being TRBD1 (6 bases). The CDR3 loop spans 13 amino acids. The germline V gene encodes CDR1 SQVTM and CDR2 ANQGSEA. Trimming removed 5 bases from V and 6 bases from J, with 13 bases in between. The CDR3 DNA reads TGCAGCGTTCTGCCCTACAGGGATGAAAAACTGTTTTTT. It codes for CSVLPYRDEKLFF.

V is TRBV7-8 and J is TRBJ1-3; weak D call: TRBD1 (5 bases). The CDR3 sequence is 13 residues long. Germline V CDR1 and CDR2: SGHVS, FQNEAQ. Between the trimmed V and J ends, which lost 8 bases and 4 bases, there was a span of 12 bases. CDR3 nucleotide sequence: TGTGCCAGCGGTGGGGCTCCGGGAAACACCATATATTTT. The encoded protein is CASGGAPGNTIYF. Using reference TRBV7-8 and TRBJ1-3 for the parts outside the CDR3, the full variable domain is GAGVSQSPRYKVAKRGQDVALRCDPISGHVSLFWYQQALGQGPEFLTYFQNEAQLDKSGLPSDRFFAERPEGSVSTLKIQRTQQEDSAVYLCASGGAPGNTIYFGEGSWLTVV.

This chain joins TRBV7-8 and TRBJ2-1, with D perhaps TRBD1 (6 bases). The CDR3 contains 16 residues. CDR1 SGHVS and CDR2 FQNEAQ come from the germline V gene. V was clipped by 0 bases and J by 8 bases, with 17 bases between them. The CDR3 DNA sequence: TGTGCCAGCAGCTTAGCTGATGCAGGGGCGACGTATGAGCAGTTCTTC. This sequence encodes CASSLADAGATYEQFF. The full variable domain, rest sourced from reference TRBV7-8 and TRBJ2-1, is GAGVSQSPRYKVAKRGQDVALRCDPISGHVSLFWYQQALGQGPEFLTYFQNEAQLDKSGLPSDRFFAERPEGSVSTLKIQRTQQEDSAVYLCASSLADAGATYEQFFGPGTRLTVL.

The V gene is TRBV18, the J gene TRBJ2-5; D possibly corresponds to TRBD1 (6 bases). The DNA end favors TRBJ2-7, so the J call may be wrong. The V gene's germline CDR1 is KGHSH and CDR2 LQKENI. The CDR3 is 12 residues long. This CDR3 is CASSDQGYEQYF. CDR3 in DNA: TGTGCCAGCTCAGACCAGGGGTACGAGCAGTACTTC.

V and J are TRBV19 and TRBJ1-5, with 7 bases aligning to TRBD1. The germline gives CDR1 LNHDA, CDR2 SQIVND (reference sequence). The CDR3 is made up of 16 amino acids. V dropped 5 bases and J dropped 0; count of bases not matched to a gene: 7. The CDR3, as DNA: TGTGCCAGTAGTTCTGGACAGGCCTATAGCAATCAGCCCCAGCATTTT. The encoded protein is CASSSGQAYSNQPQHF.

This clone was counted only a few times. The chain is built from TRBV19 and TRBJ1-2; 7 nucleotides match TRBD1. After removal of 5 bases from V and 4 bases from J, the junction contained 10 bases not matched to a gene. This CDR3 has 15 residues. The germline gives CDR1 LNHDA, CDR2 SQIVND (reference sequence). CDR3 loop: CASSPRQGAGYGYTF. The CDR3 DNA is TGTGCCAGTAGTCCTCGACAGGGAGCGGGCTATGGCTACACCTTC.

The genes are TRBV29-1 and TRBJ2-5; TRBD2 agrees at 7 bases. The V gene's germline CDR1 is SQVTM and CDR2 ANQGSEA. This CDR3 is 13 amino acids long. Trimming took 5 bases from V and 0 from J; bases not matched to a gene: 3. CDR3: CSVNSGYQETQYF. The CDR3 region has the DNA TGCAGCGTTAATAGCGGGTACCAAGAGACCCAGTACTTC.

V gene TRBV5-6 combines with J gene TRBJ2-1; D is ambiguous. Germline V gene lookup returns CDR1 SGHDT and CDR2 YYEEEE. V lost 0 bases to trimming and J lost 0 bases, with 10 bases between them. CDR3 length equals 16 residues. The CDR3 DNA follows: TGTGCCAGCAGCTTGGGAGGTCTCAGCTCCTACAATGAGCAGTTCTTC. Translating gives CASSLGGLSSYNEQFF.

The chain joins TRBV19 to TRBJ2-2; maybe TRBD2 (6 bases). Trimming cost V 5 bases and J 5 bases, with 12 bases left between them. Germline V gives CDR1 LNHDA, CDR2 SQIVND (reference sequence). The CDR3 sequence is 14 residues long. The CDR3 sequence is CASSVMSGTGELFF. CDR3 sequence (DNA): TGTGCCAGTAGTGTCATGAGCGGGACCGGGGAGCTGTTTTTT.

This chain connects TRBV5-8 to TRBJ2-3; D unclear. The CDR3 is 13 amino acids. The germline V gene encodes CDR1 SGHTS and CDR2 YDEGEE. The V and J ends lost 9 bases and 2 bases respectively, with 13 bases between them. The CDR3 sequence is CATNKVFTDTQYF. The CDR3 DNA follows: TGTGCCACCAACAAGGTTTTCACAGATACGCAGTATTTT.

This chain links TRBV18 with TRBJ2-7; no definite D call. With 2 bases removed from V and 5 bases from J, the gap between germline ends came to 4 bases. CDR1 and CDR2 from the germline V gene are KGHSH and LQKENI. This CDR3 comprises 11 residues. CDR3 DNA: TGTGCCAGCTCACCAACTCACGAGCAGTACTTC. Its translation: CASSPTHEQYF.

In its sample, this clone was seen once. The chain employs TRBV6-1 and TRBJ2-6; no clear D. The CDR3 length is 13 residues. Trimming shortened V by 0 bases and J by 9 bases, and 6 bases separated the two germline ends. From germline, CDR1 is MNHNS and CDR2 SASEGT. CDR3 sequence reads: CASSEATYNVLTF. CDR3 coding DNA: TGTGCCAGCAGTGAAGCGACGTACAACGTCCTGACTTTC.

The V gene is TRBV5-1, the J gene TRBJ2-7, with D perhaps TRBD1 or TRBD2 (6 bases each). CDR3 length: 13 amino acids. V lost 4 bases and J lost 5, with 13 bases in between. Germline V gives CDR1 SGHRS, CDR2 YFSETQ. CDR3 DNA sequence: TGCGCCAGCAGCCCGGGGGCCCAGGACGAGCAGTACTTC. Amino acid sequence: CASSPGAQDEQYF.

This clone was counted a single time. CDR3 in DNA: TGCGCCAGCAGCCCTTTAAACCGGGGGACCACTGAAGCTTTCTTT. Residues: CASSPLNRGTTEAFF. The chain combines TRBV5-1 with TRBJ1-1, with a tentative D call TRBD1 (5 bases). CDR1 is SGHRS, CDR2 YFSETQ, per germline. This CDR3 is built from 15 residues. The V and J ends lost 4 bases and 4 bases respectively, with 17 bases between them.

In its sample, this clone was seen a few times. This chain connects TRBV10-3 to TRBJ2-5; tentative D call: TRBD1 (5 bases). Germline CDR1 and CDR2: ENHRY and SYGVKD. The CDR3 is 14 residues long. Trimming removed 0 bases from V and 6 bases from J, with 11 bases in between. In DNA form, the CDR3 reads TGTGCCATCAGTGAGTCGAAGGGGAAAAAGACCCAGTACTTC. Translation: CAISESKGKKTQYF.

This sequence joins TRBV7-2 and TRBJ2-3, with no clear D. The CDR3 runs to 14 residues. Germline V gene sequence: CDR1 SGHTA, CDR2 FQGNSA. V was trimmed by 3 bases and J by 2 bases, leaving 9 bases between them. The CDR3 region is CASSFDGYTDTQYF. The DNA of the CDR3 is TGTGCCAGCAGCTTCGACGGTTACACAGATACGCAGTATTTT.

The chain links TRBV5-5 to TRBJ1-5; 7 bases are shared with TRBD1. Germline V gives CDR1 SGHKS, CDR2 YYEKEE (reference sequence). This CDR3 has 14 amino acids. V trimming: 3 bases; J trimming: 5 bases; junction bases outside the gene matches: 5. CDR3 region: CASSSTTGYQPQHF. The CDR3 nucleotides read TGTGCCAGCAGCTCCACGACAGGGTATCAGCCCCAGCATTTT.

The chain carries TRBV9 and TRBJ1-1, with D possibly TRBD1 on 6 matching bases. CDR3 length: 15 amino acids. Trimming cost V 0 bases and J 3 bases, with 12 bases left between them. Germline V lookup: CDR1 SGDLS, CDR2 YYNGEE. CDR3 protein: CASSVGGRGDTEAFF. The CDR3 nucleotides are TGTGCCAGCAGCGTAGGGGGGCGCGGGGACACTGAAGCTTTCTTT.

The J gene is TRBJ1-5, the V gene TRBV5-6; 7 positions match TRBD1. The germline V gene has CDR1 SGHDT and CDR2 YYEEEE. V lost 3 bases and J lost 9; bases outside the gene matches: 15. The CDR3 consists of 16 residues. The CDR3 here is CASSSKGAGSPPPQHF. CDR3 DNA sequence: TGTGCCAGCAGCTCTAAGGGGGCGGGATCCCCCCCGCCCCAGCATTTT. The whole variable domain, remainder taken from reference TRBV5-6 and TRBJ1-5, is DAGVTQSPTHLIKTRGQQVTLRCSPKSGHDTVSWYQQALGQGPQFIFQYYEEEERQRGNFPDRFSGHQFPNYSSELNVNALLLGDSALYLCASSSKGAGSPPPQHFGDGTRLSIL.

The chain recombines TRBV5-1 with TRBJ2-1, with D hard to call. Germline CDR1 reads SGHRS; CDR2 reads YFSETQ. The CDR3 consists of 14 residues. Trimming stripped 0 bases from V and 5 bases from J, with 9 bases between. DNA for the CDR3: TGCGCCAGCAGCTTGGTTGGGTCACACAATGAGCAGTTCTTC. It yields the protein CASSLVGSHNEQFF.